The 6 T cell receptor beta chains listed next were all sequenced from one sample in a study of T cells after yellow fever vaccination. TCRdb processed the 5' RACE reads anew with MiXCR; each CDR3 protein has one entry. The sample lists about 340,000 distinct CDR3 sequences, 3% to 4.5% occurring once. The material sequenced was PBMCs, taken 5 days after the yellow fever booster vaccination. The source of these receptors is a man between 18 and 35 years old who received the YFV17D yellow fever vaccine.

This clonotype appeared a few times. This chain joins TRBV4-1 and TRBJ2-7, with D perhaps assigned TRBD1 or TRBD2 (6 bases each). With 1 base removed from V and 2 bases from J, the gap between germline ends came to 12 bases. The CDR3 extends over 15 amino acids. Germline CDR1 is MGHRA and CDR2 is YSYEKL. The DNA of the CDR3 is TGCGCCAGCAGCCAAGCAGAGGGGGGTACCTACGAGCAGTACTTC. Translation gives CASSQAEGGTYEQYF.

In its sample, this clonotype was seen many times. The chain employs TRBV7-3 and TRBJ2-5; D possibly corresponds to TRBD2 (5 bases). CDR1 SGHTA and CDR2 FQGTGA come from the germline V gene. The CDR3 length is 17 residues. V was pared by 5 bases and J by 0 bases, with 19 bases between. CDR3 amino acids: CASSPYPREADQETQYF. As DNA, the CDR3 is TGTGCCAGCAGCCCCTACCCTAGAGAAGCGGACCAAGAGACCCAGTACTTC.

This CDR3 reads CASSQGIAGAETQYF. Written as DNA, the CDR3 is TGCGCCAGCAGCCAGGGAATCGCGGGGGCAGAGACCCAGTACTTC. The J gene is TRBJ2-5, the V gene TRBV4-3, with D possibly being TRBD2 (7 bases). CDR1 LGHNA and CDR2 YSLEER come from the germline V gene. The CDR3 loop spans 15 amino acids. Trimming stripped 3 bases from V and 4 bases from J, with 15 bases between.

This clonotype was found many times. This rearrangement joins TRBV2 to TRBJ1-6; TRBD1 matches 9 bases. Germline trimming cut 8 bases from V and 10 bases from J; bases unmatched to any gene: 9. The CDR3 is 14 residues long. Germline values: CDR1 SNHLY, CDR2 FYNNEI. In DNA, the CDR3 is TGTGCCAGCCGGATTACCGGGACAGGGTCACCCCTCCACTTT. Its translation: CASRITGTGSPLHF.

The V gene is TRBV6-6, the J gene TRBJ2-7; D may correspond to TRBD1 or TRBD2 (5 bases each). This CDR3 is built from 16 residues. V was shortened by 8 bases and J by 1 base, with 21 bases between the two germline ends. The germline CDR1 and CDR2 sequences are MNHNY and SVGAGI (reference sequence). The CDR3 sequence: CASPYSRGQGSYEQYF. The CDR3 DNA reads TGTGCCAGCCCCTATTCCCGGGGCCAGGGATCCTACGAGCAGTACTTC.

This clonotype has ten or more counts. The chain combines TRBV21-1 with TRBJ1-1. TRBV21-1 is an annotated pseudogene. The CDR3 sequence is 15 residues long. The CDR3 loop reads CASRTAKQPNTEAFF. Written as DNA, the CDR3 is TGTGCCAGCAGAACCGCCAAACAGCCGAACACTGAAGCTTTCTTT.